This T cell receptor beta chain was identified during a study of shared clonotypes between healthy human individuals. Libraries were prepared by immunoSEQ multiplex PCR; TCRdb keeps only in-frame clonotypes and omits some of them. The sample lists roughly 2,500,000 clones, 80% to 95% occurring once. The germline gives CDR1 SGHRS, CDR2 YFSETQ. V was pared by 0 bases and J by 9 bases, with 6 bases of the junction left unmatched. This CDR3 region has 15 residues. Sequenced sample: naive CD4+ T cells from PBMCs. The subset was: CD45RA+ positively selected. The chain joins TRBV5-1 to TRBJ2-1; 10 positions agree with TRBD1. This receptor was taken from a man between 18 and 29 years old in good health. Some clones in this sample may be carry-over from other donors' samples. CDR3 DNA: TGCGCCAGCAGCTTGGAGGGGACAGGGGCTGGTGAGCAGTTCTTC. This gives the protein CASSLEGTGAGEQFF.